These T cell receptor beta chains were read from a single sample in a study of radiotherapy plus CTLA-4 blockade in lung cancer. Sequenced by immunoSEQ multiplex PCR; TCRdb stores in-frame clones only, minus some. In the table there are approximately 98,000 clones, around four fifths of which are singletons. The input for sequencing was peripheral blood, taken from a patient treated with radiotherapy plus ipilimumab. The receptor source for this set is a human donor with non-small cell lung cancer who had a partial response to radiotherapy plus ipilimumab. The CDR3 runs from the conserved cysteine through the conserved F or W. A D gene is named only where the DNA matches it firmly. The size of a clone is reported for some rows only, either as once, few or many, or as a class for expanded clones.

j_call: TRBJ2-1
d_call: TRBD1
v_call: TRBV5-1
clone_size: few
cdr3_nt: TGCGCCAGCAGCCCGGAGCCCGGGACAGGGGGTGGTGGTGAGCAGTTCTTC
cdr3_aa: CASSPEPGTGGGGEQFF

j_call: TRBJ2-1
d_call: TRBD1
v_call: TRBV11-1
clone_size: few
cdr3_nt: TGTGCCAGCAGCACGGGACAGGGAACCTACAATGAGCAGTTCTTC
cdr3_aa: CASSTGQGTYNEQFF

j_call: TRBJ2-5
d_call: .
v_call: TRBV7-9
clone_size: .
cdr3_nt: TGTGCCAGCAGCCCCATAGGACAGCCTCAAGAGACCCAGTACTTC
cdr3_aa: CASSPIGQPQETQYF

j_call: TRBJ2-7
d_call: TRBD2
v_call: TRBV6-5
clone_size: .
cdr3_nt: TGTGCCAGCAGCCGTTCTCGGGGGGACTACGAGCAGTACTTC
cdr3_aa: CASSRSRGDYEQYF

j_call: TRBJ2-1
d_call: TRBD1
v_call: TRBV5-6
clone_size: .
cdr3_nt: TGTGCCAGCAGCTTGATGACAGGGGGCCCAGTAGGTGAGCAGTTCTTC
cdr3_aa: CASSLMTGGPVGEQFF

j_call: TRBJ2-7
d_call: TRBD2
v_call: TRBV19
clone_size: .
cdr3_nt: TGTGCCAGTAGTATACGGTCCGGGGGGGCATCGGAGCAGTACTTC
cdr3_aa: CASSIRSGGASEQYF

j_call: TRBJ1-5
d_call: .
v_call: TRBV4-2
clone_size: .
cdr3_nt: TGTGCCAGCAGCCCGGACACTAATCAGCCCCAGCATTTT
cdr3_aa: CASSPDTNQPQHF

j_call: TRBJ2-1
d_call: TRBD1
v_call: TRBV6-1
clone_size: .
cdr3_nt: TGTGCCAGCAGCGGGCGGGACAGGGTCTACAATGAGCAGTTCTTC
cdr3_aa: CASSGRDRVYNEQFF

j_call: TRBJ1-4
d_call: TRBD1
v_call: TRBV19
clone_size: .
cdr3_nt: TGTGCCAGTAGTATAAGGGTGGGACAGGTTCCAACTAATGAAAAACTGTTTTTT
cdr3_aa: CASSIRVGQVPTNEKLFF

j_call: TRBJ2-1
d_call: TRBD1
v_call: TRBV27
clone_size: .
cdr3_nt: TGTGCCAGCAGTCCGGGGACAGGGTTCGTGCAGTTCTTC
cdr3_aa: CASSPGTGFVQFF

j_call: TRBJ2-7
d_call: .
v_call: TRBV28
clone_size: once
cdr3_nt: TGTGCCAGCAGTCTAACAACAGGGAGCTCCTACGAGCAGTACTTC
cdr3_aa: CASSLTTGSSYEQYF

j_call: TRBJ2-6
d_call: TRBD1
v_call: TRBV7-9
clone_size: .
cdr3_nt: TGTGCCAGCAGCTTGCCCATAGGGACAGGACTTTCTGGGGCCAACGTCCTGACTTTC
cdr3_aa: CASSLPIGTGLSGANVLTF

j_call: TRBJ2-1
d_call: TRBD1
v_call: TRBV9
clone_size: .
cdr3_nt: TGTGCCAGCAGCGTAGGGTGGGGACAGGGTGCCTACAATGAGCAGTTCTTC
cdr3_aa: CASSVGWGQGAYNEQFF

j_call: TRBJ2-7
d_call: TRBD1
v_call: TRBV5-8
clone_size: once
cdr3_nt: TGTGCCAGCAGGGGACAGTCCTTTTGGTCCGAGCAGTACTTC
cdr3_aa: CASRGQSFWSEQYF

j_call: TRBJ1-2
d_call: .
v_call: TRBV7-8
clone_size: .
cdr3_nt: TGTGCCAGCAGCCAAGGAGGGGAAGGCTACACCTTC
cdr3_aa: CASSQGGEGYTF

j_call: TRBJ1-4
d_call: .
v_call: TRBV28
clone_size: .
cdr3_nt: TGTGCCAGCAGCTTACCTACAGGTGAAAAACTGTTTTTT
cdr3_aa: CASSLPTGEKLFF

j_call: TRBJ1-2
d_call: .
v_call: TRBV30
clone_size: once
cdr3_nt: TGTGCCTGGAGTAAGAAGGTGGTGCTGGGGGGAGGCTACACCTTC
cdr3_aa: CAWSKKVVLGGGYTF

j_call: TRBJ2-5
d_call: .
v_call: TRBV5-5
clone_size: once
cdr3_nt: TGTGCCAGCAGCTTAAGACAGGCCCAAGAGACCCAGTACTTC
cdr3_aa: CASSLRQAQETQYF

j_call: TRBJ1-4
d_call: TRBD1
v_call: TRBV5-6
clone_size: few
cdr3_nt: TGTGCCAGCAGCTTACTGACAGGGGTCGCTGAAAAACTGTTTTTT
cdr3_aa: CASSLLTGVAEKLFF

j_call: TRBJ2-7
d_call: TRBD2
v_call: TRBV5-1
clone_size: once
cdr3_nt: TGCGCCAGCAGCTTGACGGGAGGGCCCAACGAGCAGTACTTC
cdr3_aa: CASSLTGGPNEQYF